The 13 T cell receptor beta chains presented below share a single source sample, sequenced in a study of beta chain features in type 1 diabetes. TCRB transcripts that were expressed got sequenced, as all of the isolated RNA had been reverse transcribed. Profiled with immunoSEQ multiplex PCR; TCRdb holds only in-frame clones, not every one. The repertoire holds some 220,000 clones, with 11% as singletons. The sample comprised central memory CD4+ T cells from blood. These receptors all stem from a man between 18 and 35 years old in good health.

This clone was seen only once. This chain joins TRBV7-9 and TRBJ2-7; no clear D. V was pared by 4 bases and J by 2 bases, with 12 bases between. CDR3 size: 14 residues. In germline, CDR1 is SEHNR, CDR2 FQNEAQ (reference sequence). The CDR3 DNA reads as TGTGCCAGCAGCTATCCAGCATTTCCCTACGAGCAGTACTTC. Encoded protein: CASSYPAFPYEQYF.

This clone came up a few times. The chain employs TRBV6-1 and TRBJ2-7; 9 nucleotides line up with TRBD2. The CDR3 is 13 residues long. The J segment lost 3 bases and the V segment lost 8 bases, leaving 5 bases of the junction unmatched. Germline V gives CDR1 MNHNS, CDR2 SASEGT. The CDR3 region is CASCSSGGYEQYF. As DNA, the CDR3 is TGTGCCAGCTGTAGTAGCGGGGGCTACGAGCAGTACTTC.

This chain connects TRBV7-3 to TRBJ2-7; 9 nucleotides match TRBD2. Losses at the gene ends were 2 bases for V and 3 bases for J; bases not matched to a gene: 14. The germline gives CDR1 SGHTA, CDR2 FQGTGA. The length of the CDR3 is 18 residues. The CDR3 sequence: CASSLGSSGITTNYEQYF. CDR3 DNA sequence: TGTGCCAGCAGCTTAGGGTCTAGCGGGATAACCACCAACTACGAGCAGTACTTC.

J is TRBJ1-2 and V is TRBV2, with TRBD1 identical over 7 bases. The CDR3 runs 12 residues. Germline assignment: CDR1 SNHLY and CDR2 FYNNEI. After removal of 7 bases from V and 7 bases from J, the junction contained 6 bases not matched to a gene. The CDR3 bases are TGTGCCAGCAAGGAGGGGGCCTCTGGCTACACCTTC. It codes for CASKEGASGYTF.

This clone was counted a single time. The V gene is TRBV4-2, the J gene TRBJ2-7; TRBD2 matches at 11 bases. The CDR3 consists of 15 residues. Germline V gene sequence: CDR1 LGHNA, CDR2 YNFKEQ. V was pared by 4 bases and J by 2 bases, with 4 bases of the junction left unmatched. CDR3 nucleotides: TGTGCCAGCAGCCGCGGGACTAGCGGTACCTACGAGCAGTACTTC. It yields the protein CASSRGTSGTYEQYF.

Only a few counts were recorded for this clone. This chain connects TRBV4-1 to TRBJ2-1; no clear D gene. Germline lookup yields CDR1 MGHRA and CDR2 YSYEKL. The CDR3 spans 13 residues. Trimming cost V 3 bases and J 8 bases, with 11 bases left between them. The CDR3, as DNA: TGCGCCAGCAGCCACCAGTACGGGCATGAGCAGTTCTTC. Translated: CASSHQYGHEQFF.

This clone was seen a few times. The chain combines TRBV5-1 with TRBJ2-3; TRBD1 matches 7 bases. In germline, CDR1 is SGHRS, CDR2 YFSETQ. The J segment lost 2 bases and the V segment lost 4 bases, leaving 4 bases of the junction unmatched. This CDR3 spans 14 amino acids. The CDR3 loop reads CASSLDRLTDTQYF. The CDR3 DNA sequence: TGCGCCAGCAGCCTGGACAGGCTCACAGATACGCAGTATTTT.

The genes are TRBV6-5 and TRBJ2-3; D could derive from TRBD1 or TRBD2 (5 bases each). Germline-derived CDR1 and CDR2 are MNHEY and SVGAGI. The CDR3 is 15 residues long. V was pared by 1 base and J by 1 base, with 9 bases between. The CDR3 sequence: CASSYWDAGTDTQYF. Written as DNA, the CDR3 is TGTGCCAGCAGTTACTGGGACGCGGGCACAGATACGCAGTATTTT.

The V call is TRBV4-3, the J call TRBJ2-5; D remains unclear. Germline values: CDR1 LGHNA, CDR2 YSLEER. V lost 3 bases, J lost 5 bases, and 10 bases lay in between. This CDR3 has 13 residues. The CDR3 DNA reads TGCGCCAGCAGCCAGTTGGGCCGGGAGACCCAGTACTTC. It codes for CASSQLGRETQYF.

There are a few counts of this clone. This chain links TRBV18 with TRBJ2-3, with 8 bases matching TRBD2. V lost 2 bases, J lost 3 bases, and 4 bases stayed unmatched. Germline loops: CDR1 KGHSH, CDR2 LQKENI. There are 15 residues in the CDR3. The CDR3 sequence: CASSPEAGATDTQYF. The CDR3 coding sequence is TGTGCCAGCTCACCAGAAGCGGGAGCGACAGATACGCAGTATTTT.

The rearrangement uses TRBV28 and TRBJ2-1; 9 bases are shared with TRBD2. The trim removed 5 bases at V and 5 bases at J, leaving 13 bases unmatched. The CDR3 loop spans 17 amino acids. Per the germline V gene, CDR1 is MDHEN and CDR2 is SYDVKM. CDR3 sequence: CASSTRNPAGGNNEQFF. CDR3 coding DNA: TGTGCCAGCAGTACGCGGAATCCAGCGGGGGGTAACAATGAGCAGTTCTTC.

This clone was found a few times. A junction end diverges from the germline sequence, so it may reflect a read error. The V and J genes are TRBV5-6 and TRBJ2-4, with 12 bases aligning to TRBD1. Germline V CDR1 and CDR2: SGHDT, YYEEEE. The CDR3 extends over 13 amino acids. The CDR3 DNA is TGTGCCAGCAGCTACCGGGACAGGGGGCTGGAGGGATTC. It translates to CASSYRDRGLEGF.

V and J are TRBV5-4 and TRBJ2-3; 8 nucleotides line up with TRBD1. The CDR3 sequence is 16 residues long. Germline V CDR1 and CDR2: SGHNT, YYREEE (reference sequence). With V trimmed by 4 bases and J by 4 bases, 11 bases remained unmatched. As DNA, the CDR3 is TGTGCCAGCAGCCCAGGGGGCACGGCTAGGTCAGATACGCAGTATTTT. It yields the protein CASSPGGTARSDTQYF.